The clone carrying this T cell receptor beta chain showed up just a few times. Its antigen is not identified. Produced via immunoSEQ multiplex PCR; TCRdb's table is partial and in-frame only. The sample includes more than 45,000 clones, approximately 73% of them seen just once. This entry comes from a study of vaccination effects on CD4 cells after COVID-19. CDR1 is SGHTA, CDR2 FQGTGA, per germline. The V gene end was trimmed by 5 bases and the J gene end by 5 bases; junction bases not matched to a gene: 7. The CDR3 spans 15 residues. CD4+ T cells specific for antigen were expanded with viral peptide pools by the ViraFEST assay before sequencing. Between days 9 and 10 of culture, CD4+ T cells were separated out. This individual contracted SARS-CoV-2 between March and December 2020, as verified by PCR. Whole-study results and caveats: In the study, convalescent patients were few, and early post-infection timepoints were absent.

The clonotype was recovered from a human donor who had a prior SARS-CoV-2 infection. The rearrangement links TRBV7-3 to TRBJ2-2; TRBD1 agrees at 8 bases. This specimen was CD4+ T cells from PBMCs cultured with HIV peptides, taken before COVID-19 vaccination. Sample subset: HIV-1 Nef peptide pool negative control/reference culture. The CDR3 coding sequence is TGTGCCAGCAGCCTCCAGGGGGCTGGGACCGGGGAGCTGTTTTTT. Translated: CASSLQGAGTGELFF.